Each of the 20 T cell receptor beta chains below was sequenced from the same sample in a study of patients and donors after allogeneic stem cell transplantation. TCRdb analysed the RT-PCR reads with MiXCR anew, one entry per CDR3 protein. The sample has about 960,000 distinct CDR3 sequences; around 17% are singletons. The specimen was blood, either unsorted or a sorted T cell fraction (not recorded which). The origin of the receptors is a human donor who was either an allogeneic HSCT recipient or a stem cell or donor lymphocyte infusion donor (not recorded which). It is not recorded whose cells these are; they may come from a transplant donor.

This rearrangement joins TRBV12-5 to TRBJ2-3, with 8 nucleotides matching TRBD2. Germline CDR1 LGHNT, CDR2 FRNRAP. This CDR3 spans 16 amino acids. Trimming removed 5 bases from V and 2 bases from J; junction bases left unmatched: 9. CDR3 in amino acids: CASGGKAGEVTDTQYF. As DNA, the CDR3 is TGTGCTAGTGGTGGAAAAGCGGGAGAGGTCACAGATACGCAGTATTTT.

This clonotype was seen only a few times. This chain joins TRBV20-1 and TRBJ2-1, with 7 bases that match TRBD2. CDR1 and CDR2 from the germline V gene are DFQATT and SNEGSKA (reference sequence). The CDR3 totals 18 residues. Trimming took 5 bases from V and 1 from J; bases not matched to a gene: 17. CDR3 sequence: CSAPPVSGKGISYNEQFF. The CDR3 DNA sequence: TGCAGTGCTCCCCCCGTAAGCGGGAAGGGTATATCCTACAATGAGCAGTTCTTC.

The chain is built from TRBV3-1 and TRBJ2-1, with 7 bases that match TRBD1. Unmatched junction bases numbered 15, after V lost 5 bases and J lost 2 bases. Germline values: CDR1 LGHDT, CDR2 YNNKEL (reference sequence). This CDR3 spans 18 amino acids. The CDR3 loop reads CASSTEGQIRYTYNEQFF. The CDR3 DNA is TGTGCCAGCAGCACCGAGGGACAGATTAGATATACCTACAATGAGCAGTTCTTC.

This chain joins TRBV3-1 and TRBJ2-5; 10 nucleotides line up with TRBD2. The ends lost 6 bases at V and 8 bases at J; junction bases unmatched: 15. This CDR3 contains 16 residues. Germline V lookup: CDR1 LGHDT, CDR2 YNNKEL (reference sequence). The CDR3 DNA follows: TGTGCCAGCAGTCCTTGGGCTAGCGGGAGTTTAAGTACCCAGTACTTC. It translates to CASSPWASGSLSTQYF.

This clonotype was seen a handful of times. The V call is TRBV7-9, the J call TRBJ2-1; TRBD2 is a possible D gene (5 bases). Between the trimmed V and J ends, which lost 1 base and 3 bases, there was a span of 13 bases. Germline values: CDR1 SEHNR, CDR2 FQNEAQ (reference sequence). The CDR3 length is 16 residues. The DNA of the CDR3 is TGTGCCAGCAGCTTAGTCGGCGGGCCTCGCTACAATGAGCAGTTCTTC. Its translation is CASSLVGGPRYNEQFF.

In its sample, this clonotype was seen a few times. CDR3 sequence (DNA): TGTGCCAGCAGCCAAGATTGGGGTTCTGCGAATGAGCAGTTCTTC. It yields the protein CASSQDWGSANEQFF. This rearrangement joins TRBV14 to TRBJ2-1; D is undetermined. The CDR3 totals 15 residues. CDR1 and CDR2 (germline): SGHDN, FVKESK. V was shortened by 0 bases and J by 7 bases, with 13 bases between the two germline ends.

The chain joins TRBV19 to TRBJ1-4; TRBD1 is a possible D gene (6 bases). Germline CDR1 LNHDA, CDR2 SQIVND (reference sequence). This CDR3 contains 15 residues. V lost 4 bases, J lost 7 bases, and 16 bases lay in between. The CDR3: CASSRPGQIGEKLFF. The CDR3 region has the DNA TGTGCCAGTAGTAGGCCAGGACAGATCGGTGAAAAACTGTTTTTT.

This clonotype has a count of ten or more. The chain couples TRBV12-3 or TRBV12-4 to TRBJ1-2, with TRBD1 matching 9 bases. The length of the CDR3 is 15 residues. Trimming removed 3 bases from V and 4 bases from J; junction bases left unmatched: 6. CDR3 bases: TGTGCCAGCAGTTTGTCCGACAGGGGGTCCTATGGCTACACCTTC. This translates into CASSLSDRGSYGYTF.

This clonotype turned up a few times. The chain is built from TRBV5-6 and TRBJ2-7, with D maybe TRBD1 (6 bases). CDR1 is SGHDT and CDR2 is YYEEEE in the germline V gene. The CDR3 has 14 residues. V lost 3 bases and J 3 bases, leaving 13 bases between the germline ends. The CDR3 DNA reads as TGTGCCAGCAGCTACCAAGGACAGTACTACGAGCAGTACTTC. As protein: CASSYQGQYYEQYF.

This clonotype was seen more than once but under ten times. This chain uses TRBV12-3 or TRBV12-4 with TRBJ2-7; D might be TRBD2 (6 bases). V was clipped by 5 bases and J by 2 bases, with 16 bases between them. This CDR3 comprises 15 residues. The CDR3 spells CASSPGGAGAYEQYF. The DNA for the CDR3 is TGTGCCAGCAGTCCCGGCGGAGCGGGTGCCTACGAGCAGTACTTC.

CDR3 in DNA: TGTGCCAGCAGCTTAAGCCCCCGGGGTCCCTACAATGAGCAGTTCTTC. It encodes CASSLSPRGPYNEQFF. This rearrangement joins TRBV11-2 to TRBJ2-1; D perhaps matches TRBD2 (5 bases). Germline loops: CDR1 SGHAT, CDR2 FQNNGV. V shed 2 bases and J shed 2 bases, with 13 bases lying between them. The CDR3 runs to 16 residues.

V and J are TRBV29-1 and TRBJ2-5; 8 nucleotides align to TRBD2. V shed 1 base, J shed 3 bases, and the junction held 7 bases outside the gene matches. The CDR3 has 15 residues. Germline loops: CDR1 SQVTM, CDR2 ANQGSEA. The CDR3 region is CSVEGVVAGKETQYF. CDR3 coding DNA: TGCAGCGTTGAAGGGGTAGTAGCGGGAAAAGAGACCCAGTACTTC.

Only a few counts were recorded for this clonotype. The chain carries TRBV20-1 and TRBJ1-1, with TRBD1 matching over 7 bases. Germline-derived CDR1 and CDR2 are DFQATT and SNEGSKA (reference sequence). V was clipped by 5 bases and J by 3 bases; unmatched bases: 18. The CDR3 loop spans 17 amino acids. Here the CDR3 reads CSALTGDSFVGYTEAFF. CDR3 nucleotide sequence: TGCAGTGCTTTAACAGGGGATAGTTTCGTTGGGTACACTGAAGCTTTCTTT.

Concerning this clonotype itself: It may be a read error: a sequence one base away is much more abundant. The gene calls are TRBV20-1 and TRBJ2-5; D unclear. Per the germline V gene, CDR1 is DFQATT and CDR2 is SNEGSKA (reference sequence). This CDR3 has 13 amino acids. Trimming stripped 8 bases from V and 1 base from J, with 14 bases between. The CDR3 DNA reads TGCAGTACTTTTTATGGCGGCCAAGAGACCCAGTACTTC. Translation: CSTFYGGQETQYF.

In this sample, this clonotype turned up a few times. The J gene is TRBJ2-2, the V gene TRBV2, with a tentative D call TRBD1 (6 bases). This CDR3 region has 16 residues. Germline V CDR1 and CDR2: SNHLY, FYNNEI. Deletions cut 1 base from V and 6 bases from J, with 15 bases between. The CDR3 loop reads CASSEEAGAGAGELFF. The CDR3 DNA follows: TGTGCCAGCAGTGAAGAGGCAGGGGCCGGGGCCGGGGAGCTGTTTTTT.

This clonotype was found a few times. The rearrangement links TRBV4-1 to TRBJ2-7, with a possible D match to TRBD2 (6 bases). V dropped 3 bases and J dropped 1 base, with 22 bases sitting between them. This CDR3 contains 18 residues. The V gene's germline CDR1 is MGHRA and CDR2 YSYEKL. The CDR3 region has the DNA TGCGCCAGCAGCCAGGCCCCCTATGGCGGGGATGTGTCCTACGAGCAGTACTTC. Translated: CASSQAPYGGDVSYEQYF.

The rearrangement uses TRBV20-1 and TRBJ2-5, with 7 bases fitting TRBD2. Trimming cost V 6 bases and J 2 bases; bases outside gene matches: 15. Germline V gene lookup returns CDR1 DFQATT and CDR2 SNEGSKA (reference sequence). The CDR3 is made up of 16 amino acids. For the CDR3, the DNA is TGCAGTGCAGAGAACCCCCAGCGGGGAGGGCAAGAGACCCAGTACTTC. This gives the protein CSAENPQRGGQETQYF.

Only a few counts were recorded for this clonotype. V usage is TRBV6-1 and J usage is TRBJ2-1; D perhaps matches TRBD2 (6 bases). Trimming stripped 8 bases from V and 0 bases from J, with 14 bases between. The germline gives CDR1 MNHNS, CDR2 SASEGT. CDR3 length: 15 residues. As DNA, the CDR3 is TGTGCCAGCTACGGGAGCGGGCCCTCCTACAATGAGCAGTTCTTC. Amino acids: CASYGSGPSYNEQFF.

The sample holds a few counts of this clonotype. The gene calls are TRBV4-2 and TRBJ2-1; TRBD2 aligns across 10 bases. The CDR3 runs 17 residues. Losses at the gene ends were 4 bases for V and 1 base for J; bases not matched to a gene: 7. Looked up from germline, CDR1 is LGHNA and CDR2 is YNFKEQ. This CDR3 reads CASSRNLAGDSYNEQFF. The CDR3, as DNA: TGTGCCAGCAGCCGAAATCTAGCGGGAGATTCCTACAATGAGCAGTTCTTC.

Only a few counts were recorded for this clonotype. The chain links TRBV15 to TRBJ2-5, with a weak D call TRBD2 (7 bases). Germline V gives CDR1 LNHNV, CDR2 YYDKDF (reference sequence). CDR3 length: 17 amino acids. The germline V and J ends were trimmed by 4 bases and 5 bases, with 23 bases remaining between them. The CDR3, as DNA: TGTGCCACCAGCAAGCCCCGACTAGCCAGGGGAAAGGAGACCCAGTACTTC. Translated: CATSKPRLARGKETQYF.